This T cell receptor (beta chain) comes out of a study of monozygotic twins with inflammatory bowel disease. CDR3 size: 14 residues. Germline CDR1 reads MNHEY; CDR2 reads SMNVEV (reference sequence). From the 5' RACE reads, TCRdb lists one entry per CDR3 protein and no DNA. The sample holds around 380,000 distinct CDR3 sequences. The gene calls are TRBV27 and TRBJ2-7. The sequenced sample was blood. This TCR derives from a human donor with ulcerative colitis or Crohn's disease, or a healthy co-twin of an affected twin (not recorded which). The CDR3 loop reads CASSFGRLGYEQYF.